These 16 T cell receptor beta chains share one sample of origin, sequenced in a study of vaccination effects on CD4 cells after COVID-19. Using viral peptide pools, the ViraFEST assay grew out antigen-specific CD4+ T cells prior to sequencing. Following culture for around 9 days, CD4+ T cells were isolated. Vaccination of participants consisted of two doses of either the BNT162b2 or mRNA-1273 vaccine. For these receptors, no antigen is known. Data came from immunoSEQ multiplex PCR; TCRdb stores just in-frame clones and leaves some out. The table records 65,000 to 70,000 clones, about 80% of them present only once. The source material was CD4+ T cells from PBMCs cultured with HCoV-OC43 spike peptides, sampled after COVID-19 vaccination. Noted subset: HCoV-OC43 spike overlapping peptide pool stimulation. These receptors all come from a human donor who received a COVID-19 vaccine.

The rearrangement links TRBV5-1 to TRBJ2-3; 7 bases map to TRBD1. The CDR3 is made up of 14 amino acids. Germline V gene sequence: CDR1 SGHRS, CDR2 YFSETQ. J was trimmed by 1 base and V by 4 bases; bases with no gene match: 3. The CDR3 DNA is TGCGCCAGCAGCATTGGGACAGGCACAGATACGCAGTATTTT. It translates to CASSIGTGTDTQYF.

The genes are TRBV5-8 and TRBJ2-1; the D gene is possibly TRBD2 (7 bases). This CDR3 region has 15 residues. Trimming took 1 base from V and 9 from J, leaving 17 bases between them. From germline, CDR1 is SGHTS and CDR2 YDEGEE. The CDR3: CASSLFGGPGSEQFF. CDR3 sequence (DNA): TGTGCCAGCAGCTTGTTCGGGGGGCCGGGATCTGAGCAGTTCTTC.

This clone has more than one count but fewer than ten. The gene calls are TRBV30 and TRBJ1-6; 7 bases map to TRBD1. Germline V gives CDR1 GTSNPN, CDR2 SVGIG (reference sequence). With 4 bases clipped from V and 8 bases from J, the junction kept 5 bases outside the gene matches. The CDR3 runs to 13 residues. CDR3 amino acids: CAWNHDRDSPLHF. In DNA, the CDR3 is TGTGCCTGGAATCACGACAGGGATTCACCCCTCCACTTT.

The V gene is TRBV6-1, the J gene TRBJ2-7, with D possibly being TRBD2 (7 bases). Between the trimmed V and J ends, which lost 3 bases and 7 bases, there was a span of 10 bases. Germline values: CDR1 MNHNS, CDR2 SASEGT. The CDR3 is 12 amino acids. This CDR3 is CASSDRGGEQYV. DNA of the CDR3: TGTGCCAGCAGTGACAGGGGAGGGGAGCAGTACGTC.

The V and J genes are TRBV19 and TRBJ1-3; the D gene is possibly TRBD1 (6 bases). The CDR3 runs to 14 residues. Germline V CDR1 and CDR2: LNHDA, SQIVND (reference sequence). V was shortened by 7 bases and J by 1 base, with 11 bases between the two germline ends. CDR3 DNA sequence: TGTGCCAGTACCGACACAGGGTCTGGAAACACCATATATTTT. As protein: CASTDTGSGNTIYF. Supplemented by reference TRBV19 and TRBJ1-3, the full variable domain reads DGGITQSPKYLFRKEGQNVTLSCEQNLNHDAMYWYRQDPGQGLRLIYYSQIVNDFQKGDIAEGYSVSREKKESFPLTVTSAQKNPTAFYLCASTDTGSGNTIYFGEGSWLTVV.

Only a few counts were recorded for this clone. This sequence joins TRBV19 and TRBJ1-5; 10 nucleotides agree with TRBD1. J gave up 2 bases and V 7 bases, and 8 bases lay outside the gene matches. CDR3 length equals 16 residues. Looked up from germline, CDR1 is LNHDA and CDR2 is SQIVND (reference sequence). The CDR3 DNA reads TGTGCCAGTAACCGACAGGGGGCGGGCGGCAATCAGCCCCAGCATTTT. Amino acid sequence: CASNRQGAGGNQPQHF. The full variable domain, completed using reference TRBV19 and TRBJ1-5, is DGGITQSPKYLFRKEGQNVTLSCEQNLNHDAMYWYRQDPGQGLRLIYYSQIVNDFQKGDIAEGYSVSREKKESFPLTVTSAQKNPTAFYLCASNRQGAGGNQPQHFGDGTRLSIL.

This clone was detected only a few times. The chain links TRBV5-4 to TRBJ1-1; D is uncertain. The CDR3 contains 13 residues. V gave up 4 bases and J gave up 4 bases, with 11 bases separating them. Per germline, CDR1 SGHNT and CDR2 YYREEE (reference sequence). The DNA of the CDR3 is TGTGCCAGCAGCGTCGAATGGGGCACTGAAGCTTTCTTT. This encodes CASSVEWGTEAFF.

V usage is TRBV7-2 and J usage is TRBJ2-5; TRBD1 agrees at 8 bases. Germline CDR1 and CDR2: SGHTA and FQGNSA. The V and J ends lost 1 base and 2 bases, in that order; junction bases with no gene match: 6. CDR3 length: 16 amino acids. In DNA, the CDR3 is TGTGCCAGCAGCTTAGGAAGGACAGGGAGGCAAGAGACCCAGTACTTC. Translated: CASSLGRTGRQETQYF.

The chain couples TRBV11-2 to TRBJ2-5, with TRBD2 as a possible D gene (6 bases). The CDR3 length is 15 residues. Germline-derived CDR1 and CDR2 are SGHAT and FQNNGV. V was pared by 3 bases and J by 9 bases, with 20 bases between. The CDR3 DNA sequence: TGTGCCAGCAGCTTCTACGGGACGGGGGACGAGTCCCAGTACTTC. It is translated as CASSFYGTGDESQYF.

CDR3 DNA sequence: TGTGCCAGCAGCTTAAGCCGGACATTTAGGGGGCCCTACAATGAGCAGTTCTTC. It translates to CASSLSRTFRGPYNEQFF. This chain connects TRBV11-2 to TRBJ2-1, with 7 bases that match TRBD1. V trimming: 2 bases; J trimming: 2 bases; junction bases outside the gene matches: 12. This CDR3 region has 18 residues. CDR1 and CDR2 (germline): SGHAT, FQNNGV. Complete variable domain (other parts from reference TRBV11-2 and TRBJ2-1): EAGVAQSPRYKIIEKRQSVAFWCNPISGHATLYWYQQILGQGPKLLIQFQNNGVVDDSQLPKDRFSAERLKGVDSTLKIQPAKLEDSAVYLCASSLSRTFRGPYNEQFFGPGTRLTVL.

The table lists this clone with a few counts. The chain recombines TRBV19 with TRBJ1-1, with D possibly TRBD1 on 6 matching bases. From germline, CDR1 is LNHDA and CDR2 SQIVND (reference sequence). The CDR3 sequence is 14 residues long. V was shortened by 3 bases and J by 5 bases, with 13 bases between the two germline ends. In DNA, the CDR3 is TGTGCCAGTAGTATCGGGGGGCGCTTAACTGAAGCTTTCTTT. Its translation: CASSIGGRLTEAFF.

The gene calls are TRBV30 and TRBJ1-2; 8 positions match TRBD1. V dropped 3 bases and J dropped 1; count of bases not matched to a gene: 7. The length of the CDR3 is 15 residues. Germline assignment: CDR1 GTSNPN and CDR2 SVGIG (reference sequence). The CDR3 reads CAWRDRAPFNYGYTF. The CDR3 nucleotides read TGTGCCTGGAGGGACAGGGCCCCCTTTAACTATGGCTACACCTTC.

V is TRBV24-1 and J is TRBJ2-1; a weak D match, TRBD1 (5 bases). CDR3 size: 16 residues. Germline lookup yields CDR1 KGHDR and CDR2 SFDVKD. With 6 bases removed from V and 0 bases from J, the gap between germline ends came to 14 bases. DNA of the CDR3: TGTGCCACCAGTAGGCAGGGTGATAGCTCCTACAATGAGCAGTTCTTC. Encoded protein: CATSRQGDSSYNEQFF.

The chain carries TRBV28 and TRBJ2-3, with D tentatively TRBD2 (7 bases). V lost 3 bases and J 6 bases, leaving 19 bases between the germline ends. The CDR3 runs 16 residues. Looked up from germline, CDR1 is MDHEN and CDR2 is SYDVKM. CDR3 DNA: TGTGCCAGCAGTTTGCGTTCAGTGGGGGGGCGGGATACGCAGTATTTT. Translation: CASSLRSVGGRDTQYF.

This clone has just one count. Sequence at one end of the junction differs from germline and may be a read error. The gene calls are TRBV24-1 and TRBJ1-1; no firm D call. CDR1 and CDR2 from the germline V gene are KGHDR and SFDVKD. This CDR3 is 12 amino acids long. The CDR3 is CATSDPGSTLVF. The DNA for the CDR3 is TGTGCCACCAGTGACCCCGGCTCAACTTTGGTTTTT.

This chain connects TRBV10-3 to TRBJ2-1; TRBD1 aligns across 9 bases. Losses at the gene ends were 8 bases for V and 3 bases for J; bases not matched to a gene: 5. Germline loops: CDR1 ENHRY, CDR2 SYGVKD. The CDR3 contains 14 residues. The CDR3, as DNA: TGTGCCATCCTCCGGGACAGGGTCTACAATGAGCAGTTCTTC. Its translation: CAILRDRVYNEQFF.